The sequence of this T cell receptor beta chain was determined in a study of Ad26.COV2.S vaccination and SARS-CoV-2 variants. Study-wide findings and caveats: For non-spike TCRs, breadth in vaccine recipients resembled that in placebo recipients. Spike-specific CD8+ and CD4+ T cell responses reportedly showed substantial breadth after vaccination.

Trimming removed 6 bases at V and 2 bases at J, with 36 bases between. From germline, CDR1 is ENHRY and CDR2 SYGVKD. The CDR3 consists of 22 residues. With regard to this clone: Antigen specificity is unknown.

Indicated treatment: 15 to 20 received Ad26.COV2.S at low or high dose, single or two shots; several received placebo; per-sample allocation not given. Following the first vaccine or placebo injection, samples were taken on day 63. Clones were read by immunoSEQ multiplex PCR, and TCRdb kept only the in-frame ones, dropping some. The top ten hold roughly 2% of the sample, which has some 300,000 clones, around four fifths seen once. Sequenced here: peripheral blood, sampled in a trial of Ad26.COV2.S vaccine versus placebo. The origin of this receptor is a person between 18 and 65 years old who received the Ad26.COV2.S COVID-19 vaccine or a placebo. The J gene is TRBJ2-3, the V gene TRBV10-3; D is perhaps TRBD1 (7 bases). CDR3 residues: CAISAPGRPGGQTRGHTDTQYF. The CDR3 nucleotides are TGTGCCATCAGCGCCCCTGGGCGGCCAGGGGGTCAGACTAGAGGCCACACAGATACGCAGTATTTT.